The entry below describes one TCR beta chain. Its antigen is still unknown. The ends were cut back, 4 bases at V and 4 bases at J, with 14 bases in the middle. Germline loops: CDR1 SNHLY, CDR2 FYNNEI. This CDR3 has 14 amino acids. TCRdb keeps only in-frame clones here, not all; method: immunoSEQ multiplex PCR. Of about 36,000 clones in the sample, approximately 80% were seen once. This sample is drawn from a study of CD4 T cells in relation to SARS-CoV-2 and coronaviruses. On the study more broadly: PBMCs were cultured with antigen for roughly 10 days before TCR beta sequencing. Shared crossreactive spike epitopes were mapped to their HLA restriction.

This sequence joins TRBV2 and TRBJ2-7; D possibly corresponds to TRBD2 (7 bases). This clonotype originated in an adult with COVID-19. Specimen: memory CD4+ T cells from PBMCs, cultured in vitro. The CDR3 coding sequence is TGTGCCAGCAGTGTACGGGGGGCGAAATACGAGCAGTACTTC. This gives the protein CASSVRGAKYEQYF.